The 29 T cell receptor beta chains listed next were all sequenced from one sample in a study of blood T cells in healthy people across ages. A sample-barcoded 5' primer and a J-beta primer mix were used in a second PCR of roughly 7 to 11 cycles. Via MiXCR, TCRdb re-called the 5' RACE reads, giving one row per CDR3 protein. The sample lists roughly 1,500,000 distinct CDR3 sequences; 42% were seen once. Sequenced sample: blood. These receptors were collected from a young woman in good health.

The genes are TRBV9 and TRBJ1-1, with D possibly TRBD1 on 5 matching bases. Germline V gives CDR1 SGDLS, CDR2 YYNGEE. The CDR3 extends over 13 amino acids. V shed 1 base and J shed 8 bases, with 12 bases lying between them. Here the CDR3 DNA reads TGTGCCAGCAGCGTAAGCCAGGGCCGGGAAGCTTTCTTT. Protein sequence: CASSVSQGREAFF.

This clonotype has a count of ten or more. The chain is built from TRBV7-9 and TRBJ1-6; 7 positions match TRBD1. CDR1 is SEHNR and CDR2 is FQNEAQ in the germline V gene (reference sequence). V was pared by 5 bases and J by 6 bases, with 4 bases of the junction left unmatched. This CDR3 is 14 amino acids long. In DNA, the CDR3 is TGTGCCAGCAGCCCCGGGACAGCTAATTCACCCCTCCACTTT. Its protein is CASSPGTANSPLHF.

This clonotype occurred a few times. The chain is built from TRBV6-1 and TRBJ1-2, with D unclear. The CDR3 contains 14 residues. The V gene lost 4 bases and the J gene lost 3 bases, with 12 bases spanning the gap. Per the germline V gene, CDR1 is MNHNS and CDR2 is SASEGT. DNA of the CDR3: TGTGCCAGCAGTGTTCGGGCCTCTTACTATGGCTACACCTTC. The encoded protein is CASSVRASYYGYTF.

The table lists this clonotype with many counts. V usage is TRBV20-1 and J usage is TRBJ2-7, with 7 nucleotides matching TRBD1. Germline CDR1 is DFQATT and CDR2 is SNEGSKA (reference sequence). V dropped 3 bases and J dropped 3; count of bases not matched to a gene: 2. CDR3 length: 12 residues. The CDR3 region has the DNA TGCAGTGCTAGGAGGGACAGCTACGAGCAGTACTTC. Translated, it gives CSARRDSYEQYF.

The genes are TRBV3-1 and TRBJ2-7, with 12 bases fitting TRBD2. The J call may not be correct, given that the DNA end is closer to TRBJ2-1. Germline assignment: CDR1 LGHDT and CDR2 YNNKEL (reference sequence). This CDR3 is built from 16 residues. The CDR3 protein is CASSPTTSGSSYEQFF. CDR3 in DNA: TGTGCCAGCAGCCCAACGACTAGCGGGAGCTCCTACGAGCAGTTCTTC.

The V gene is TRBV29-1, the J gene TRBJ2-3; 12 bases are shared with TRBD2. Germline CDR1 reads SQVTM; CDR2 reads ANQGSEA. This CDR3 spans 17 amino acids. After removal of 1 base from V and 2 bases from J, the junction contained 7 bases not matched to a gene. This CDR3 reads CSVEALAGGPTTDTQYF. CDR3 coding DNA: TGCAGCGTTGAAGCGCTAGCGGGAGGGCCTACCACAGATACGCAGTATTTT.

Written as DNA, the CDR3 is TGTGCCAGCAGGTTTGGGGGGAGTGAGCAGTTCTTC. Its translation: CASRFGGSEQFF. The gene calls are TRBV12-3 or TRBV12-4 and TRBJ2-1, with D maybe TRBD2 (6 bases). The CDR3 has 12 amino acids. V gave up 6 bases and J gave up 9 bases, with 12 bases separating them.

Only one count was recorded for this clonotype. Given a much more abundant clone one base away, this may be a read error. The CDR3 DNA reads as TGCAGTGCCACCTATAGCGGGAGGGACAATGAGCAGTACTTC. It encodes CSATYSGRDNEQYF. V and J are TRBV20-1 and TRBJ2-7; 11 nucleotides match TRBD2. This CDR3 spans 14 amino acids. The V gene's germline CDR1 is DFQATT and CDR2 SNEGSKA (reference sequence). V dropped 6 bases and J dropped 7; count of bases not matched to a gene: 11.

The rearrangement links TRBV2 to TRBJ1-4; 9 nucleotides agree with TRBD1. The germline V gene has CDR1 SNHLY and CDR2 FYNNEI. The CDR3 runs to 19 residues. Germline trimming cut 5 bases from V and 0 bases from J; bases unmatched to any gene: 13. CDR3 sequence: CASSLRTPGQGSTNEKLFF. The DNA of the CDR3 is TGTGCCAGCAGTCTACGAACCCCGGGACAGGGATCAACTAATGAAAAACTGTTTTTT.

A single count supports this clonotype. The rearrangement links TRBV10-3 to TRBJ2-7, with D maybe TRBD2 (6 bases). CDR3 length equals 13 residues. Germline V CDR1 and CDR2: ENHRY, SYGVKD. V dropped 10 bases and J dropped 5 bases, with 18 bases sitting between them. The CDR3 region has the DNA TGTGCCAGCAATAACCTTAGCGGAGACGAGCAGTACTTC. It encodes CASNNLSGDEQYF.

The chain uses TRBV3-1 and TRBJ2-1, with D maybe TRBD1 (5 bases). The CDR3 contains 16 residues. Deletions cut 2 bases from V and 6 bases from J, with 17 bases between. Germline CDR1 and CDR2: LGHDT and YNNKEL (reference sequence). The DNA of the CDR3 is TGTGCCAGCAGCCAAAGACAGACTGTCCCCCTCAATGAGCAGTTCTTC. It encodes CASSQRQTVPLNEQFF.

Worth noting for this clonotype: This clone may be a read error of a much larger clone one base away. The V gene is TRBV18, the J gene TRBJ1-5, with D perhaps TRBD1 (5 bases). This CDR3 region has 13 residues. Per the germline V gene, CDR1 is KGHSH and CDR2 is LQKENI. CDR3 protein: CASAPGLDQPQHF. The CDR3 nucleotides are TGTGCCAGCGCACCAGGGCTGGATCAGCCCCAGCATTTT.

The chain uses TRBV30 and TRBJ2-1; D ambiguous. Germline V gene data show CDR1 as GTSNPN and CDR2 as SVGIG (reference sequence). Deletions cut 5 bases from V and 10 bases from J, with 9 bases between. The CDR3 has 10 residues. CDR3 nucleotides: TGTGCCTGGGGGCGGATCGAGCAGTTCTTC. It codes for CAWGRIEQFF.

The V call is TRBV20-1, the J call TRBJ2-7; the D is unclear. TRBJ2-5 matches the DNA end more closely, so the J call is doubtful. The germline V gene encodes CDR1 DFQATT and CDR2 SNEGSKA (reference sequence). There are 13 residues in the CDR3. The CDR3 here is CSARDMSGETQYF. The DNA of the CDR3 is TGCAGTGCTAGAGATATGTCAGGAGAGACCCAGTACTTC.

The DNA for the CDR3 is TGCGCCAGCAGCCAACGGGGACTAGCGGGGGCCTCCTACGAGCAGTACTTC. This translates into CASSQRGLAGASYEQYF. The gene calls are TRBV4-1 and TRBJ2-4, with 14 bases matching TRBD2. Near its end, the DNA agrees better with TRBJ2-7, so the J call may be wrong. The length of the CDR3 is 17 residues. Per the germline V gene, CDR1 is MGHRA and CDR2 is YSYEKL.

Of note for this clonotype: One base away lies a much larger clone, so this may be a sequencing read error. The rearrangement uses TRBV29-1 and TRBJ2-1; D is possibly TRBD2 (6 bases). Germline CDR1 SQVTM, CDR2 ANQGSEA. There are 12 residues in the CDR3. Here the CDR3 reads CSAGGRANGQFF. In DNA form, the CDR3 reads TGCAGCGCCGGGGGTAGGGCAAATGGGCAGTTCTTC.

The V call is TRBV12-3 or TRBV12-4, the J call TRBJ1-1, with D unresolved. The V gene lost 6 bases and the J gene lost 2 bases, with 10 bases spanning the gap. The CDR3 has 13 residues. The CDR3 sequence: CASRGRENTEAFF. CDR3 DNA: TGTGCCAGCAGGGGGAGGGAAAACACTGAAGCTTTCTTT.

The CDR3 region is CASSPPGIYNEQYF. The DNA of the CDR3 is TGTGCCAGCTCACCCCCAGGGATCTACAATGAGCAGTACTTC. The chain couples TRBV18 to TRBJ2-1; possible D gene TRBD1, 5 bases. The J call is doubtful: the DNA matches TRBJ2-7 better. Germline CDR1 is KGHSH and CDR2 is LQKENI. This CDR3 contains 14 residues.

The chain carries TRBV5-6 and TRBJ2-6; TRBD1 is a possible D gene (5 bases). The germline gives CDR1 SGHDT, CDR2 YYEEEE. Trimming shortened V by 0 bases and J by 0 bases, and 13 bases separated the two germline ends. The CDR3 totals 18 residues. As DNA, the CDR3 is TGTGCCAGCAGCTTGGGGGTAGGGGCTCGCTCTGGGGCCAACGTCCTGACTTTC. It yields the protein CASSLGVGARSGANVLTF.

This chain links TRBV19 with TRBJ2-1, with unresolved D. V dropped 4 bases and J dropped 10 bases, with 14 bases sitting between them. The CDR3 contains 13 residues. Germline CDR1 reads LNHDA; CDR2 reads SQIVND (reference sequence). The CDR3 protein is CASSRGRTKEQFF. The CDR3 coding sequence is TGTGCCAGTAGTAGAGGCCGAACAAAGGAGCAGTTCTTC.

This clonotype was seen repeatedly, ten times or more. V and J are TRBV20-1 and TRBJ2-7, with TRBD1 matching 8 bases. Germline CDR1 and CDR2: DFQATT and SNEGSKA (reference sequence). V shed 5 bases and J 3 bases; nucleotides not matched to a gene: 6. The CDR3 is 13 amino acids. CDR3 sequence (DNA): TGCAGTGCTCGGGACAGGAGCTACTACGAGCAGTACTTC. Amino acid sequence: CSARDRSYYEQYF.

Only a few counts were recorded for this clonotype. The chain joins TRBV3-1 to TRBJ2-7, with 8 nucleotides matching TRBD2. J lost 0 bases, V lost 1 base, and 5 bases had no gene match. Germline values: CDR1 LGHDT, CDR2 YNNKEL (reference sequence). The CDR3 length is 16 residues. The CDR3 protein is CASSQALSGSSYEQYF. CDR3 DNA sequence: TGTGCCAGCAGCCAAGCACTCAGCGGGAGCTCCTACGAGCAGTACTTC.

This clonotype was found many times. J is TRBJ2-1 and V is TRBV29-1; 7 bases are shared with TRBD2. Germline assignment: CDR1 SQVTM and CDR2 ANQGSEA. V lost 4 bases to trimming and J lost 6 bases; unmatched junction nucleotides: 6. The CDR3 length is 13 residues. The DNA for the CDR3 is TGCAGCGTTGGCCTAGCGGTGGGCAATGAGCAGTTCTTC. It codes for CSVGLAVGNEQFF.

In its sample, this clonotype was seen once. The DNA for the CDR3 is TGTGCCAGCTCCCAGGCAACCGACGGATACACTGAAGCTTTCTTT. Protein product: CASSQATDGYTEAFF. This rearrangement joins TRBV18 to TRBJ1-1; no clear D gene. CDR3 length: 15 amino acids. The germline CDR1 and CDR2 sequences are KGHSH and LQKENI. V lost 6 bases to trimming and J lost 3 bases, with 17 bases between them.

This clonotype came up many times. The chain links TRBV7-2 to TRBJ2-1, with 8 bases fitting TRBD2. The germline V gene has CDR1 SGHTA and CDR2 FQGNSA. The CDR3 contains 16 residues. V was pared by 4 bases and J by 0 bases, with 5 bases of the junction left unmatched. The CDR3: CASSSAGGASYNEQFF. In nucleotides, the CDR3 is TGTGCCAGCAGCTCCGCCGGGGGGGCCTCCTACAATGAGCAGTTCTTC.

Only a few counts were recorded for this clonotype. This chain connects TRBV28 to TRBJ2-7; D is undetermined. Trimming removed 2 bases from V and 7 bases from J, with 9 bases in between. The CDR3 consists of 12 residues. In germline, CDR1 is MDHEN, CDR2 SYDVKM. CDR3 in DNA: TGTGCCAGCAGTTTACCGACCGGGGAGCAGTACTTC. Amino acid sequence: CASSLPTGEQYF.

The gene calls are TRBV2 and TRBJ2-7; maybe TRBD1 (5 bases). Germline CDR1 SNHLY, CDR2 FYNNEI. The V and J ends lost 6 bases and 5 bases respectively, with 11 bases between them. CDR3 length: 12 residues. The CDR3 protein is CASSRVQNEQYF. The CDR3, as DNA: TGTGCCAGCAGCAGGGTCCAGAACGAGCAGTACTTC.

The chain carries TRBV7-8 and TRBJ2-5, with a tentative D call TRBD1 (6 bases). This CDR3 is built from 12 residues. The germline gives CDR1 SGHVS, CDR2 FQNEAQ. V was clipped by 5 bases and J by 11 bases, with 15 bases between them. The CDR3 region has the DNA TGTGCCAGCAGCCAGGGGCACACGGGTCAGTACTTC. It is translated as CASSQGHTGQYF.

The sample holds many counts of this clonotype. The chain links TRBV4-1 to TRBJ2-3, with D hard to call. V lost 1 base to trimming and J lost 6 bases, with 14 bases between them. The germline V gene has CDR1 MGHRA and CDR2 YSYEKL. CDR3 size: 15 residues. The CDR3: CASSQVGAVSDTQYF. For the CDR3, the DNA is TGCGCCAGCAGCCAAGTAGGTGCGGTTTCGGATACGCAGTATTTT.